Below are 8 T cell receptor beta chains sequenced from a single sample in a study of human T cells and chemical hapten exposure. TCRdb re-analysed the RACE reads in MiXCR, keeping a single row per CDR3 protein. The sample lists about 180,000 distinct CDR3 sequences, about 31% occurring once. Time point described: pre-sensitization, week 0. The treatment denotes: therapeutic diphenylcyclopropenone sensitization with weekly scalp DPC. Sequenced material: whole blood, taken in connection with sensitization to the hapten diphenylcyclopropenone (DPC). The receptors stem from a woman aged 25-40 years with alopecia areata. Some clones in this sample may be carry-over from other donors' samples.

There are a few counts of this clonotype. The chain has TRBV28 and TRBJ2-7; 7 bases map to TRBD1. The CDR3 loop spans 13 amino acids. Trimming removed 6 bases from V and 6 bases from J; junction bases left unmatched: 8. Germline CDR1 and CDR2: MDHEN and SYDVKM. CDR3 nucleotides: TGTGCCAGCAGACCGACAGGGATAAGCGAGCAGTACTTC. Amino acid sequence: CASRPTGISEQYF.

V gene TRBV4-2 combines with J gene TRBJ1-4, with 8 bases lining up with TRBD1. Germline loops: CDR1 LGHNA, CDR2 YNFKEQ. Losses at the gene ends were 4 bases for V and 6 bases for J; bases not matched to a gene: 7. The CDR3 spans 15 residues. The CDR3 coding sequence is TGTGCCAGCAGCCCGAGACAGGGGAAAGATGAAAAACTGTTTTTT. This codes for CASSPRQGKDEKLFF.

This rearrangement joins TRBV6-5 to TRBJ1-1; possibly TRBD1 for D (6 bases). The CDR3 contains 14 residues. CDR1 and CDR2 (germline): MNHEY, SVGAGI. V gave up 2 bases and J gave up 0 bases, with 7 bases separating them. The CDR3 bases are TGTGCCAGCAGTTACGGACAGTTGAACACTGAAGCTTTCTTT. This codes for CASSYGQLNTEAFF.

This sequence joins TRBV6-2 or TRBV6-3 and TRBJ1-5; tentatively, D is TRBD1 (5 bases). CDR3 size: 14 residues. Germline loops: CDR1 MNHEY, CDR2 SVGEGT. Trimming removed 4 bases from V and 1 base from J, with 8 bases in between. CDR3 bases: TGTGCCAGCAGTTCCTGGGGGAGCAATCAGCCCCAGCATTTT. Its protein is CASSSWGSNQPQHF.

The chain is built from TRBV29-1 and TRBJ2-5, with D possibly called TRBD1 or TRBD2 (6 bases each). With 4 bases removed from V and 2 bases from J, the gap between germline ends came to 11 bases. Germline V gives CDR1 SQVTM, CDR2 ANQGSEA. This CDR3 is 13 amino acids long. CDR3 loop: CSVAGGQQETQYF. The CDR3 DNA sequence: TGCAGCGTTGCCGGGGGCCAGCAAGAGACCCAGTACTTC. The full variable domain, completed using reference TRBV29-1 and TRBJ2-5, is SAVISQKPSRDICQRGTSLTIQCQVDSQVTMMFWYRQQPGQSLTLIATANQGSEATYESGFVIDKFPISRPNLTFSTLTVSNMSPEDSSIYLCSVAGGQQETQYFGPGTRLLVL.

The CDR3 nucleotides are TGTGCCGGAATCAGGGGGCTGGGCACCGGGGAGCTGTTTTTT. It encodes CAGIRGLGTGELFF. This chain connects TRBV7-6 to TRBJ2-2; 8 nucleotides match TRBD1. The germline V gene has CDR1 SGHVS and CDR2 FNYEAQ. This CDR3 has 14 amino acids. Trimming at V came to 11 bases and at J to 4 bases, leaving 9 bases not matched to a gene.

The chain employs TRBV28 and TRBJ2-7; D possibly corresponds to TRBD1 (6 bases). Germline lookup yields CDR1 MDHEN and CDR2 SYDVKM. With 7 bases removed from V and 7 bases from J, the gap between germline ends came to 17 bases. The CDR3 covers 13 residues. In DNA form, the CDR3 reads TGTGCCAGCACCCCACAGGGTGGCGGTGAGCAGTACTTC. Its translation is CASTPQGGGEQYF.

The chain couples TRBV7-8 to TRBJ1-1; no definite D call. Germline V gives CDR1 SGHVS, CDR2 FQNEAQ. The CDR3 loop spans 13 amino acids. Trimming pared 10 bases from V and 1 base from J, leaving 13 bases between. CDR3 amino acids: CATQGQPNTEAFF. CDR3 nucleotide sequence: TGTGCCACCCAAGGGCAACCGAACACTGAAGCTTTCTTT.